Each of the 10 T cell receptor beta chains below was sequenced from the same sample in a study of cytomegalovirus exposure and HLA in healthy donors. Primers included in the PCR were 60 Vbeta and 13 Jbeta primers. Sequencing used immunoSEQ multiplex PCR; TCRdb keeps in-frame clones, though not all of them. Among over 100,000 clones listed, about 80% were seen once. Sample: PBMCs. The receptors derive from a man younger than 40 in good health and CMV-seronegative.

V and J are TRBV9 and TRBJ2-5, with 7 bases lining up with TRBD1. Per the germline V gene, CDR1 is SGDLS and CDR2 is YYNGEE. This CDR3 is built from 16 residues. With V trimmed by 4 bases and J by 5 bases, 14 bases remained unmatched. The CDR3 here is CASSPPVRGRVETQYF. CDR3 DNA sequence: TGTGCCAGCAGCCCCCCGGTTAGGGGGCGGGTGGAGACCCAGTACTTC.

The chain joins TRBV4-2 to TRBJ1-2; no definite D call. The germline V gene encodes CDR1 LGHNA and CDR2 YNFKEQ. Deletions cut 1 base from V and 5 bases from J, with 5 bases between. The CDR3 sequence is 12 residues long. In nucleotides, the CDR3 is TGTGCCAGCAGCCAAGGACTGTATGGCTACACCTTC. Translated, it gives CASSQGLYGYTF.

The J gene is TRBJ1-1, the V gene TRBV7-8; D perhaps matches TRBD1 (5 bases). The CDR3 is made up of 14 amino acids. V lost 0 bases and J lost 2, with 7 bases in between. Germline CDR1 SGHVS, CDR2 FQNEAQ. CDR3 sequence: CASSLAGANTEAFF. The CDR3 nucleotides are TGTGCCAGCAGCTTAGCAGGGGCCAACACTGAAGCTTTCTTT.

This clone was observed a single time. The genes are TRBV2 and TRBJ2-3, with D tentatively TRBD1 (6 bases). V was cut by 4 bases and J by 3 bases, with 20 bases left in between. The CDR3 totals 17 residues. Germline V lookup: CDR1 SNHLY, CDR2 FYNNEI. Here the CDR3 DNA reads TGTGCCAGCAGTGCAACTGAGGGGGTAGGTGGGACAGATACGCAGTATTTT. Its translation is CASSATEGVGGTDTQYF.

The chain combines TRBV4-3 with TRBJ1-4; tentatively, D is TRBD1 (6 bases). Trimming took 0 bases from V and 7 from J, leaving 15 bases between them. The CDR3 spans 16 residues. In germline, CDR1 is LGHNA, CDR2 YSLEER. The CDR3 protein is CASSQDKWQGTEKLFF. CDR3 nucleotides: TGCGCCAGCAGCCAAGATAAGTGGCAGGGGACTGAAAAACTGTTTTTT.

This clone has a single count. This chain uses TRBV2 with TRBJ1-6; D is undetermined. The ends were cut back, 2 bases at V and 15 bases at J, with 11 bases in the middle. This CDR3 is built from 12 residues. Germline V gene lookup returns CDR1 SNHLY and CDR2 FYNNEI. The CDR3 DNA follows: TGTGCCAGCAGTGAAATATCCGCGCGCCTCCACTTT. This gives the protein CASSEISARLHF.

Relative to its sample, this clone is medium-sized (0.01 to 0.1%). The junction departs from germline at one end; a sequencing error may be responsible. V and J are TRBV7-7 and TRBJ2-2; weak D call: TRBD1 (6 bases). Germline loops: CDR1 SSHAT, CDR2 FNYEAQ (reference sequence). The CDR3 contains 15 residues. The CDR3 bases are TGTGCTAGCAGCTTAAATCAGGGGAGCACCGGGGAGCTGTTTTTT. Its protein product is CASSLNQGSTGELFF.

The rearrangement links TRBV27 to TRBJ1-5; 7 positions agree with TRBD1. With V trimmed by 2 bases and J by 7 bases, 5 bases remained unmatched. The CDR3 spans 14 residues. Per the germline V gene, CDR1 is MNHEY and CDR2 is SMNVEV (reference sequence). CDR3 DNA sequence: TGTGCCAGCAGTTTAAGGGGGCAAGGGCAGCCCCAGCATTTT. It codes for CASSLRGQGQPQHF.

The J gene is TRBJ2-7, the V gene TRBV7-2; 14 nucleotides agree with TRBD2. This CDR3 contains 18 residues. V gave up 1 base and J gave up 4 bases; unmatched junction bases: 9. Germline CDR1 SGHTA, CDR2 FQGNSA. The CDR3 DNA reads TGTGCCAGCAGCTTAGTCGGGACTAGCGGGAGCGTTACGTACGAGCAGTACTTC. Translated, it gives CASSLVGTSGSVTYEQYF.

This chain's CDR3 is CASRTGYDQPQHF. DNA for the CDR3: TGTGCCAGTCGGACAGGTTACGATCAGCCCCAGCATTTT. The gene calls are TRBV28 and TRBJ1-5; 7 bases agree with TRBD1. The CDR3 contains 13 residues. CDR1 and CDR2 from the germline V gene are MDHEN and SYDVKM. J gave up 5 bases and V 9 bases, and 7 bases lay outside the gene matches.